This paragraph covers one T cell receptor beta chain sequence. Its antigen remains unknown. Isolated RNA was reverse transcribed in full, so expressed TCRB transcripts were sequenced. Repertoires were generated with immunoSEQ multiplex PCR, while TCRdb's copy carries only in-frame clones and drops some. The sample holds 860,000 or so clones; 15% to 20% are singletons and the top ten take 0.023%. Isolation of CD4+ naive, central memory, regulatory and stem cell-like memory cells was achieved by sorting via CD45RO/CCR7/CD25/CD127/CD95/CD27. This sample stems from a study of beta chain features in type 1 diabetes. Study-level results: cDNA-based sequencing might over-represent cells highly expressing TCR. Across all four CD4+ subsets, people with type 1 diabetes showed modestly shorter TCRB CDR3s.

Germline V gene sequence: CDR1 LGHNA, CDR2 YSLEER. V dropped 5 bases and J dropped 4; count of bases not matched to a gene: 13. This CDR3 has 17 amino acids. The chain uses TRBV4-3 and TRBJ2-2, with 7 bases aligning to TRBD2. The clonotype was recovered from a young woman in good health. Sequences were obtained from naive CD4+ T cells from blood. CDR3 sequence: CASSSQSGARATGELFF. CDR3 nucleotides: TGCGCCAGCAGCTCACAGAGCGGGGCCCGAGCCACCGGGGAGCTGTTTTTT.